The 19 T cell receptor beta chains listed next were all sequenced from one sample in a study of blood T cell repertoires in COVID-19. Sequencing was performed with immunoSEQ multiplex PCR; in TCRdb, only in-frame clones are kept and a portion is missing. Of over 600,000 clones in the sample, more than 80% were seen once. The sequenced sample consisted of peripheral blood. The receptors shown here come from a woman younger than 30 with acute or convalescent COVID-19.

CDR3 loop: CAISGTGVMGYGYTF. For the CDR3, the DNA is TGTGCCATCAGTGGAACAGGGGTGATGGGCTATGGCTACACCTTC. This chain connects TRBV10-3 to TRBJ1-2; 7 nucleotides match TRBD1. This CDR3 spans 15 amino acids. V was pared by 4 bases and J by 4 bases, with 9 bases of the junction left unmatched. Germline V gene sequence: CDR1 ENHRY, CDR2 SYGVKD.

V is TRBV5-6 and J is TRBJ2-2; TRBD2 might be the D (5 bases). This CDR3 is 17 amino acids long. Trimming pared 1 base from V and 2 bases from J, leaving 15 bases between. Per the germline V gene, CDR1 is SGHDT and CDR2 is YYEEEE. CDR3 in amino acids: CASSLLWRVANTGELFF. CDR3 nucleotides: TGTGCCAGCAGCTTGCTGTGGCGGGTAGCTAACACCGGGGAGCTGTTTTTT.

In DNA, the CDR3 is TGTGCCAGCAGTTACGGGACTAGCGGGGTGATAGGGGAGCTGTTTTTT. Residues: CASSYGTSGVIGELFF. The chain is built from TRBV6-2 or TRBV6-3 and TRBJ2-2; TRBD2 matches 13 bases. Germline CDR1 MNHEY, CDR2 SVGEGT. This CDR3 is built from 16 residues. The trim removed 2 bases at V and 8 bases at J, leaving 5 bases unmatched.

The rearrangement uses TRBV5-4 and TRBJ2-7; TRBD1 might be the D (5 bases). V was clipped by 2 bases and J by 4 bases, with 10 bases between them. This CDR3 spans 13 amino acids. Germline CDR1 reads SGHNT; CDR2 reads YYREEE (reference sequence). DNA of the CDR3: TGTGCCAGCAGCTTTCAGGGTGGGTACGAGCAGTACTTC. Translation: CASSFQGGYEQYF.

V and J are TRBV19 and TRBJ2-5, with a tentative D call TRBD2 (6 bases). V was cut by 2 bases and J by 1 base, with 11 bases left in between. The CDR3 runs to 15 residues. In germline, CDR1 is LNHDA, CDR2 SQIVND (reference sequence). CDR3 nucleotides: TGTGCCAGTAGTATAATAGGAGGGCCCCAAGAGACCCAGTACTTC. Translated: CASSIIGGPQETQYF.

Only one count was recorded for this clone. The V and J genes are TRBV4-2 and TRBJ1-2; 7 bases fit TRBD1. Germline CDR1 is LGHNA and CDR2 is YNFKEQ. After removal of 4 bases from V and 0 bases from J, the junction contained 8 bases not matched to a gene. This CDR3 spans 16 amino acids. DNA for the CDR3: TGTGCCAGCAGCCGAGGTAGGGGGCCAGCTAACTATGGCTACACCTTC. The encoded protein is CASSRGRGPANYGYTF.

This rearrangement joins TRBV15 to TRBJ1-1; a possible D gene is TRBD1 (5 bases). With 0 bases removed from V and 2 bases from J, the gap between germline ends came to 7 bases. Germline-derived CDR1 and CDR2 are LNHNV and YYDKDF (reference sequence). The CDR3 loop spans 14 amino acids. This chain's CDR3 is CATSRDWGNTEAFF. CDR3 DNA sequence: TGTGCCACCAGCAGAGATTGGGGCAACACTGAAGCTTTCTTT.

V usage is TRBV24-1 and J usage is TRBJ2-2; TRBD2 is a possible D gene (6 bases). CDR1 is KGHDR, CDR2 SFDVKD, per germline. The V gene lost 3 bases and the J gene lost 4 bases, with 14 bases spanning the gap. The length of the CDR3 is 16 residues. CDR3 DNA: TGTGCCACCAGTGATGCCGCGGGATCGGGCACCGGGGAGCTGTTTTTT. Encoded protein: CATSDAAGSGTGELFF.

V usage is TRBV9 and J usage is TRBJ2-7; tentatively, D is TRBD2 (5 bases). Germline lookup yields CDR1 SGDLS and CDR2 YYNGEE. CDR3 length: 15 residues. V was pared by 4 bases and J by 4 bases, with 18 bases between. For the CDR3, the DNA is TGTGCCAGCAGCCCCGTGGTGGGATCGGGGTACGAGCAGTACTTC. Encoded protein: CASSPVVGSGYEQYF.

V is TRBV6-5 and J is TRBJ1-4, with D perhaps matching TRBD1 (5 bases). V was pared by 4 bases and J by 8 bases, with 14 bases between. Germline values: CDR1 MNHEY, CDR2 SVGAGI. The CDR3 extends over 14 amino acids. The CDR3 DNA is TGTGCCAGCAGTTTAGGGGCAGGGCCCGAAAAACTGTTTTTT. It codes for CASSLGAGPEKLFF.

CDR3 DNA sequence: TGTTCTATGCTAGACAGATCTAACTATGGCTACACCTTC. It specifies CSMLDRSNYGYTF. V and J are TRBV30 and TRBJ1-2, with TRBD1 as a possible D gene (5 bases). CDR1 is GTSNPN and CDR2 is SVGIG in the germline V gene (reference sequence). There are 13 residues in the CDR3.

The V gene is TRBV30, the J gene TRBJ1-6, with D possibly being TRBD1 (6 bases). CDR3 length: 15 residues. Germline lookup yields CDR1 GTSNPN and CDR2 SVGIG (reference sequence). The V gene lost 3 bases and the J gene lost 7 bases, with 16 bases spanning the gap. For the CDR3, the DNA is TGTGCCTGGAGAACAGGGATCGTATCGAATTCACCCCTCCACTTT. Residues: CAWRTGIVSNSPLHF.

The chain links TRBV24-1 to TRBJ2-1, with 8 nucleotides matching TRBD1. V was clipped by 1 base and J by 6 bases; unmatched bases: 7. Per germline, CDR1 KGHDR and CDR2 SFDVKD. The length of the CDR3 is 16 residues. The CDR3 DNA follows: TGTGCCACCAGTGATTTTAGACAGGGGCCGGTCAATGAGCAGTTCTTC. It specifies CATSDFRQGPVNEQFF.

This clone came up once. J is TRBJ1-3 and V is TRBV3-1 (or the pseudogene TRBV3-2); D gene uncertain. The germline V gene has CDR1 LGHDT and CDR2 YNNKEL (reference sequence). The CDR3 has 13 amino acids. Deletions cut 0 bases from V and 6 bases from J, with 6 bases between. The CDR3 nucleotides are TGTGCCAGCAGCCAAGAGAGTATAAACACCATATATTTT. Translated: CASSQESINTIYF.

V is TRBV7-9 and J is TRBJ2-2; unclear D gene. The CDR3 totals 11 residues. Germline CDR1 is SEHNR and CDR2 is FQNEAQ (reference sequence). The V and J ends lost 6 bases and 8 bases respectively, with 7 bases between them. This CDR3 reads CASRSRGELFF. The CDR3 region has the DNA TGTGCCAGCAGGTCCAGGGGGGAGCTGTTTTTT.

The chain joins TRBV4-2 to TRBJ1-3; D is ambiguous. The CDR3 is 16 residues long. Germline CDR1 LGHNA, CDR2 YNFKEQ. Between the trimmed V and J ends, which lost 0 bases and 0 bases, there was a span of 9 bases. CDR3 in amino acids: CASSQDLPDSGNTIYF. In nucleotides, the CDR3 is TGTGCCAGCAGCCAAGATCTGCCAGACTCTGGAAACACCATATATTTT.

The chain joins TRBV9 to TRBJ2-5, with a tentative D call TRBD2 (6 bases). The germline V and J ends were trimmed by 3 bases and 1 base, with 13 bases remaining between them. The germline gives CDR1 SGDLS, CDR2 YYNGEE. The CDR3 loop spans 15 amino acids. The DNA of the CDR3 is TGTGCCAGCAGCGCCGCGGGGACCACCCAAGAGACCCAGTACTTC. It specifies CASSAAGTTQETQYF.

This clone was detected only once. The J gene is TRBJ2-1, the V gene TRBV28, with D perhaps matching TRBD2 (6 bases). The germline V and J ends were trimmed by 7 bases and 16 bases, with 20 bases remaining between them. This CDR3 has 12 amino acids. Germline V gives CDR1 MDHEN, CDR2 SYDVKM. As DNA, the CDR3 is TGTGCCAGCAACAAATTGGGGGGTGAAATATTCTTC. The encoded protein is CASNKLGGEIFF.

CDR3: CASSPWGQSHEQYF. The CDR3 nucleotides are TGTGCCAGCAGTCCCTGGGGACAGTCCCACGAGCAGTACTTC. The chain recombines TRBV27 with TRBJ2-7; TRBD1 matches at 7 bases. CDR3 length equals 14 residues. Germline CDR1 and CDR2: MNHEY and SMNVEV (reference sequence). The junction had 9 bases not matched to a gene; V was cut back by 5 bases and J by 5 bases.